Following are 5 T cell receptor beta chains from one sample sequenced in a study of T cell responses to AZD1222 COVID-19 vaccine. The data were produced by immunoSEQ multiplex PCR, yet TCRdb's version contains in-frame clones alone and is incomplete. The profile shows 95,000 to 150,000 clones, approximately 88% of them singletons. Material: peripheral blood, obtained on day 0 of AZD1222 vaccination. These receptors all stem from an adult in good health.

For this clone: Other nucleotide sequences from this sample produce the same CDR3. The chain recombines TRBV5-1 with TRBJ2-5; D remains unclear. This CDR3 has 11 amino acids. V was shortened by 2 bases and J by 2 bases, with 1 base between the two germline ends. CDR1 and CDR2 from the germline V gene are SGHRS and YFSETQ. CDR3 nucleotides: TGCGCCAGCAGCTTACAAGAGACCCAGTACTTC. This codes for CASSLQETQYF.

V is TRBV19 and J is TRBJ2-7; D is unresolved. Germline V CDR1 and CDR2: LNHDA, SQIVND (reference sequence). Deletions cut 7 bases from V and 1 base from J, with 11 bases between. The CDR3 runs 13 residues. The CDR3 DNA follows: TGTGCCAGTACACCTTCCGAATCCTACGAGCAGTACTTC. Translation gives CASTPSESYEQYF.

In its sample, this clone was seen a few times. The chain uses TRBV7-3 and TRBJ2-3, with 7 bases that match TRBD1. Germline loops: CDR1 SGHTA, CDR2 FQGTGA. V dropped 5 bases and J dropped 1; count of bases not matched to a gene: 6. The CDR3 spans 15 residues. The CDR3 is CASSLGQARTDTQYF. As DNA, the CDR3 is TGTGCCAGCAGCCTAGGACAGGCCCGCACAGATACGCAGTATTTT.

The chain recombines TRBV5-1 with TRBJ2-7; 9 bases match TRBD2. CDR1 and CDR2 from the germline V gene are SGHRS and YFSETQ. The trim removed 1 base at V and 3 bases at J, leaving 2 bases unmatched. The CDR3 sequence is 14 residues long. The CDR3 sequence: CASSLRAGGYEQYF. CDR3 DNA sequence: TGCGCCAGCAGCTTGCGAGCGGGGGGCTACGAGCAGTACTTC.

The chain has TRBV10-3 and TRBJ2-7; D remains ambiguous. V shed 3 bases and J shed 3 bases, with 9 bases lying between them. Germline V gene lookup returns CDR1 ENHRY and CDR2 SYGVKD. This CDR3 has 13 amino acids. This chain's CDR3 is CAISEPRNYEQYF. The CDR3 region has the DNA TGTGCCATCAGTGAACCCAGGAACTACGAGCAGTACTTC.